The following is a T cell receptor (beta chain) sequence with its context. The germline gene is not matched at one end of the junction; a read error may be the cause. Genomic DNA templated the TCR beta VDJ and CDR3 profiling. One entry per CDR3 protein, called by TCRdb with MiXCR from the reads. The table includes hundreds of thousands of distinct CDR3 sequences, approximately 70% detected once. These data come from a study of CD8+CD57+ T cells in acquired aplastic anemia. CDR3 length equals 15 residues. CDR1 is SGHRS and CDR2 is YFSETQ in the germline V gene. Sequences were obtained from sorted CD4+, CD8+, or CD8+CD57+ T cells (not recorded which) from PBMCs. The V call is TRBV5-1, the J call TRBJ2-7; D might be TRBD1 (6 bases). This clonotype was obtained from a human donor in good health, serving as a control. CDR3 sequence (DNA): TGCGCCAGCAGAGAAAGAGGGACAACTTCCTACGGGCAGTACTTC. Residues: CASRERGTTSYGQYF. Variable domain in full (rest from reference TRBV5-1 and TRBJ2-7): KAGVTQTPRYLIKTRGQQVTLSCSPISGHRSVSWYQQTPGQGLQFLFEYFSETQRNKGNFPGRFSGRQFSNSRSEMNVSTLELGDSALYLCASRERGTTSYGQYFGPGTRLTVT.